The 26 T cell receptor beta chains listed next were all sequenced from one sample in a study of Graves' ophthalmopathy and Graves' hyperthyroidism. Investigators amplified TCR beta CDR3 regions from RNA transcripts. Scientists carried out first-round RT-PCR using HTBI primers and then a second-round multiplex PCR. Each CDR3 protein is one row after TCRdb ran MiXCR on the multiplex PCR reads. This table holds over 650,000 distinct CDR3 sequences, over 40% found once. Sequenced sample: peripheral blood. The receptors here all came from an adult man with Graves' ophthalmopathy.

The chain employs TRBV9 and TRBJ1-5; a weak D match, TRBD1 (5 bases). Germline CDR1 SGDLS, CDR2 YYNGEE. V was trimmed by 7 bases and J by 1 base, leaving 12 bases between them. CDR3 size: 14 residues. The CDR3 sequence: CASSATESNQPQHF. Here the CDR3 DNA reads TGTGCCAGCTCAGCGACAGAAAGCAATCAGCCCCAGCATTTT.

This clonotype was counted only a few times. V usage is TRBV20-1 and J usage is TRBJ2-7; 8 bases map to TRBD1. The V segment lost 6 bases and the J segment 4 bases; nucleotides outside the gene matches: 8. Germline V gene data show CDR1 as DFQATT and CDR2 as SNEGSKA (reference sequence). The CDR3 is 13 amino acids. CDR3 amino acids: CSATRGRIYEQYF. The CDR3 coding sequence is TGCAGTGCCACCAGGGGGCGCATTTACGAGCAGTACTTC.

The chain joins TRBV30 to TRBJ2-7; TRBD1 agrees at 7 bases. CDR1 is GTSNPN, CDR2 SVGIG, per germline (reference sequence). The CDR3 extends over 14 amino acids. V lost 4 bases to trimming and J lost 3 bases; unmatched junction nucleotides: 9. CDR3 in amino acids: CAWTTGASSYEQYF. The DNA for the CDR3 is TGTGCCTGGACCACAGGGGCTAGCAGCTACGAGCAGTACTTC.

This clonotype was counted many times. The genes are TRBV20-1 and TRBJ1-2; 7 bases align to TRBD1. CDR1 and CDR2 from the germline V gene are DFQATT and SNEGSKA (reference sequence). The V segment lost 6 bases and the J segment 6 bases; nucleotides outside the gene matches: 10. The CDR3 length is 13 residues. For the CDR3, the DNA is TGCAGTGCCAGGACCAAGGGGGCGAATGGCTACACCTTC. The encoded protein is CSARTKGANGYTF.

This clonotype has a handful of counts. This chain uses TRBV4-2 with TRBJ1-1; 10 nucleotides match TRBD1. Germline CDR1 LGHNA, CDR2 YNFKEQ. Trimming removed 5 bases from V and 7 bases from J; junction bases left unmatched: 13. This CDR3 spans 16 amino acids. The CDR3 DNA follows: TGTGCCAGCAGCACCCTGCCGGGACAGGGGTCATATGAAGCTTTCTTT. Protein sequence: CASSTLPGQGSYEAFF.

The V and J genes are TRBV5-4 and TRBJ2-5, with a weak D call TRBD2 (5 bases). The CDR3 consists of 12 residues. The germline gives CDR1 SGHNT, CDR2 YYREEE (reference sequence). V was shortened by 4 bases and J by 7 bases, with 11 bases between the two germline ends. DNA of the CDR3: TGTGCCAGCAGCGCGATGGCGGGGACCCAGTACTTC. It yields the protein CASSAMAGTQYF.

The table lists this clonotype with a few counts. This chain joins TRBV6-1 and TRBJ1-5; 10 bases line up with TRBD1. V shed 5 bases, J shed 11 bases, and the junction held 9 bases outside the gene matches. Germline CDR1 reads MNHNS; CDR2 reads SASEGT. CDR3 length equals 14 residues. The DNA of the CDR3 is TGTGCCAGCAGTCGCGGACAGGGGGGGGAGACCCAGCATTTT. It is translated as CASSRGQGGETQHF.

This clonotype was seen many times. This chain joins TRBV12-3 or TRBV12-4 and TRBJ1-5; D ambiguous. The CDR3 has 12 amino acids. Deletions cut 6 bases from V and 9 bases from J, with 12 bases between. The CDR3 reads CASSSEPGPQHF. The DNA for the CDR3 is TGTGCCAGCAGCTCAGAGCCGGGGCCCCAGCATTTT.

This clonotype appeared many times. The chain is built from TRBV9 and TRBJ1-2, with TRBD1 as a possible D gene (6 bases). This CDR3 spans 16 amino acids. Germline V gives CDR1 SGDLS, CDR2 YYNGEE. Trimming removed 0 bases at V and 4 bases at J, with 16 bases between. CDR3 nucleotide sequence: TGTGCCAGCAGCGTAGGGGGCAGGGGCCACCCCTATGGCTACACCTTC. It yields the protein CASSVGGRGHPYGYTF.

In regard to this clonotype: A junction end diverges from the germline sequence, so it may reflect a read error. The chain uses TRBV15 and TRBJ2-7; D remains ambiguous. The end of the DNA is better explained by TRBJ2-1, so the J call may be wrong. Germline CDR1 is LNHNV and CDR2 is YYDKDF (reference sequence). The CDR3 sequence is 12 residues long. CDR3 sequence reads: CASSPGWGEQFF. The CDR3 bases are TGTGCCAGCAGCCCCGGGTGGGGTGAGCAGTTCTTC.

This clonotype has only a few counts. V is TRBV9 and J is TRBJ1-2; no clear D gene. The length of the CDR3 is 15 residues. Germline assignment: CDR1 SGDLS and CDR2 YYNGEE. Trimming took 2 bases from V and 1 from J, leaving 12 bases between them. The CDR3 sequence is CASSVFQDLNYGYTF. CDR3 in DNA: TGTGCCAGCAGCGTCTTTCAGGATCTTAACTATGGCTACACCTTC.

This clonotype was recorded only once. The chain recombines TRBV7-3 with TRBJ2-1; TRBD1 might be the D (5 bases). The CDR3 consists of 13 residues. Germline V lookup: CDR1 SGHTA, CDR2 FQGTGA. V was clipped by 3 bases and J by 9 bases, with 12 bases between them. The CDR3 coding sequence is TGTGCCAGCAGCTTGTATAGCCAGGGTGAGCAGTTCTTC. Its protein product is CASSLYSQGEQFF.

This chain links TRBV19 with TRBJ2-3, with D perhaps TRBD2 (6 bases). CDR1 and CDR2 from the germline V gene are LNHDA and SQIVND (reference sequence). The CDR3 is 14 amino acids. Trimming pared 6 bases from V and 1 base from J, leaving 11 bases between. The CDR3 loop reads CASRRASGTDTQYF. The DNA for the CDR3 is TGTGCCAGTAGGAGAGCTAGCGGCACAGATACGCAGTATTTT.

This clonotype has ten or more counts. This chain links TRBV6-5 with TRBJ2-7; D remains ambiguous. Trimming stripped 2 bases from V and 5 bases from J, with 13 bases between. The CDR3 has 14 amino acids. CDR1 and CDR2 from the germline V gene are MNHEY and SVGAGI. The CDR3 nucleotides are TGTGCCAGCAGTTACGGAGCAGGTCGGAACGAGCAGTACTTC. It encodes CASSYGAGRNEQYF.

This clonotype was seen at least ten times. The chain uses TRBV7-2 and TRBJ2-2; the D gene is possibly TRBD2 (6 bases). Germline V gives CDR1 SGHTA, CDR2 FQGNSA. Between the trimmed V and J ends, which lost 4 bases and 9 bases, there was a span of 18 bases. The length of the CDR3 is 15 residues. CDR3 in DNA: TGTGCCAGCAGCTCCTTGGCGGGGCTTGGGTGGGAGCTGTTTTTT. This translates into CASSSLAGLGWELFF. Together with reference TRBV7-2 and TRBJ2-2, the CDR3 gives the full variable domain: GAGVSQSPSNKVTEKGKDVELRCDPISGHTALYWYRQSLGQGLEFLIYFQGNSAPDKSGLPSDRFSAERTGGSVSTLTIQRTQQEDSAVYLCASSSLAGLGWELFFGEGSRLTVL.

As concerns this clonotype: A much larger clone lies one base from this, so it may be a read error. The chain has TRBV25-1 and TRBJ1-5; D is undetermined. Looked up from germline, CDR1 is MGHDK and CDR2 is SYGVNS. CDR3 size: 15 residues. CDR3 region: CASSQDSGFNQPQRF. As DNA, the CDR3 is TGTGCCAGCAGCCAAGATTCGGGCTTCAATCAGCCCCAGCGTTTT.

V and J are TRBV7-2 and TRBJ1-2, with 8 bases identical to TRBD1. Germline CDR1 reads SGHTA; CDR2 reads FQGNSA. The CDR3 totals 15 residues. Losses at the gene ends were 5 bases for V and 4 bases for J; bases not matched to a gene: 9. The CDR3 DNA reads TGTGCCAGCAGCCAAGACAGGGGCCGTTCCTATGGCTACACCTTC. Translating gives CASSQDRGRSYGYTF.

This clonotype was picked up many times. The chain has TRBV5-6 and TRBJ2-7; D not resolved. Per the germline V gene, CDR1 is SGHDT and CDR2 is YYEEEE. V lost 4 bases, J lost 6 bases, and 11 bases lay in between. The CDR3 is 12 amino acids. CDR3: CASSPGWAEQYF. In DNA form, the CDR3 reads TGTGCCAGCAGCCCCGGGTGGGCCGAGCAGTACTTC.

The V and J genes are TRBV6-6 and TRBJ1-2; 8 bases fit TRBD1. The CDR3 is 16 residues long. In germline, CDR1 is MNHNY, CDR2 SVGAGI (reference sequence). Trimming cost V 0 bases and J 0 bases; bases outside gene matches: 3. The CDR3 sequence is CASSYSWDRPNYGYTF. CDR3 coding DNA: TGTGCCAGCAGTTACTCGTGGGACAGGCCTAACTATGGCTACACCTTC.

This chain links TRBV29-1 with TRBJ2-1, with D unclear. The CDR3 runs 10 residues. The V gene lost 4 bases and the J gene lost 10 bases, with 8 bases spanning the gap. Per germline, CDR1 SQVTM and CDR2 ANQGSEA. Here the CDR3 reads CSVATFEQFF. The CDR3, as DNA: TGCAGCGTTGCGACTTTCGAGCAGTTCTTC.

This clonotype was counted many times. CDR3 bases: TGTGCCGGAGTGGGGGCAGGCTCCTACGAGCAGTACTTC. Protein: CAGVGAGSYEQYF. The chain couples TRBV7-9 to TRBJ2-7, with a weak D call TRBD1 (6 bases). V lost 11 bases and J lost 0, with 14 bases in between. CDR1 is SEHNR and CDR2 is FQNEAQ in the germline V gene (reference sequence). CDR3 length: 13 residues.

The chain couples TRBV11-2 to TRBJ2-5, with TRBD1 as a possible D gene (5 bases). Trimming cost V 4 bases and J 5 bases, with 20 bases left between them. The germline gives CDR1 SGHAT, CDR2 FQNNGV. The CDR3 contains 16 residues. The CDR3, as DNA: TGTGCCAGCAGCTCTACAATCGGGCAGGGCGCGGAGACCCAGTACTTC. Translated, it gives CASSSTIGQGAETQYF. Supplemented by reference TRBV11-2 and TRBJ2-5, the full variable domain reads EAGVAQSPRYKIIEKRQSVAFWCNPISGHATLYWYQQILGQGPKLLIQFQNNGVVDDSQLPKDRFSAERLKGVDSTLKIQPAKLEDSAVYLCASSSTIGQGAETQYFGPGTRLLVL.

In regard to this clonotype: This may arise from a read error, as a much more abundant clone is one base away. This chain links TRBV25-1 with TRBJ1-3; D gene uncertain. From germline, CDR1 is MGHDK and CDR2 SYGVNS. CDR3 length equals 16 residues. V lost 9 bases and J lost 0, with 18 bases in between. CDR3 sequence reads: CASRPAEPSSGNTIYF. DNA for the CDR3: TGTGCCAGTAGGCCGGCAGAACCTAGCTCTGGAAACACCATATATTTT. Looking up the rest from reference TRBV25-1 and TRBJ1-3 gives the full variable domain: EADIYQTPRYLVIGTGKKITLECSQTMGHDKMYWYQQDPGMELHLIHYSYGVNSTEKGDLSSESTVSRIRTEHFPLTLESARPSHTSQYLCASRPAEPSSGNTIYFGEGSWLTVV.

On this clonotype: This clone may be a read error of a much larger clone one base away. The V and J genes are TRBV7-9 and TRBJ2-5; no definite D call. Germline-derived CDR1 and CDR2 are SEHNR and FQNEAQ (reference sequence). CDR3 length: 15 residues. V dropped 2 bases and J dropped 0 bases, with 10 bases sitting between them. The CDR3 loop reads CASSLTRRYQETQYF. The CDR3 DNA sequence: TGTGCCAGCAGCTTAACACGGCGGTACCAAGAGACCCAGTACTTC.

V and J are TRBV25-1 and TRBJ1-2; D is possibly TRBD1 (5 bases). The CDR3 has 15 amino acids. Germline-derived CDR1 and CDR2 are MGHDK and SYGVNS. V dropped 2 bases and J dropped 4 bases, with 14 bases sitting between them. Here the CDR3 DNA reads TGTGCCAGCAGTGAACGGGGGACGGCAGTCTATGGCTACACCTTC. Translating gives CASSERGTAVYGYTF.

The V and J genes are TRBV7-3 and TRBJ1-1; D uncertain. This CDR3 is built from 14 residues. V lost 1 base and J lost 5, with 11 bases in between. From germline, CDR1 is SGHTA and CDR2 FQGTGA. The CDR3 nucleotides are TGTGCCAGCAGCTTAAAGGCCGCGGGAACTGAAGCTTTCTTT. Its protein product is CASSLKAAGTEAFF.